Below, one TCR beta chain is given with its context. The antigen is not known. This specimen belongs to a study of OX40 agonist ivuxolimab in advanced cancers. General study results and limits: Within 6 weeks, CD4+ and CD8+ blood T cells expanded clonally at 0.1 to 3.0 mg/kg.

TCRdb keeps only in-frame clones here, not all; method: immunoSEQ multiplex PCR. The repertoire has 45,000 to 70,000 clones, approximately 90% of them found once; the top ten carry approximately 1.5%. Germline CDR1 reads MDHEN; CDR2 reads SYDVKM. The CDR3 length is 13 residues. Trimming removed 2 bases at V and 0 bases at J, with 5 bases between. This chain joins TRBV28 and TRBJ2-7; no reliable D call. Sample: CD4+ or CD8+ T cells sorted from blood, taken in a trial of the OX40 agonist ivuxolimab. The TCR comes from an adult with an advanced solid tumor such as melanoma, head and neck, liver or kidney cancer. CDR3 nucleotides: TGTGCCAGCAGTTTAGAGGCCTCCTACGAGCAGTACTTC. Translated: CASSLEASYEQYF. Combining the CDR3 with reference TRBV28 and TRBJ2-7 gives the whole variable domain DVKVTQSSRYLVKRTGEKVFLECVQDMDHENMFWYRQDPGLGLRLIYFSYDVKMKEKGDIPEGYSVSREKKERFSLILESASTNQTSMYLCASSLEASYEQYFGPGTRLTVT.